The next 31 T cell receptor beta chains were all read from a single sample in a study of control samples from healthy donors and cancer patients (dated by TCRdb to about 2020). Libraries came from the immunoSEQ multiplex PCR assay. As stored in TCRdb, this immuneACCESS dataset retains in-frame rearrangements with V and J assigned. A fraction of the clones does not appear; measured against another copy, unresolved V genes explain less than half of the discrepancy, and the remainder lacks a known reason. Here the sample has about 59,000 clones; around 87% occur a single time. 10% to 15% of the sample belongs to the ten largest clones. The source material was PBMCs. The receptors here all came from a woman between 55 and 75 years old with lung cancer.

The chain is built from TRBV6-5 and TRBJ2-3; perhaps TRBD1 as D (6 bases). The CDR3 spans 14 residues. Germline CDR1 is MNHEY and CDR2 is SVGAGI. Trimming removed 2 bases from V and 4 bases from J, with 10 bases in between. CDR3 nucleotides: TGTGCCAGCAGTTACCTACAGGGCCCAGATACGCAGTATTTT. Encoded protein: CASSYLQGPDTQYF.

This sequence joins TRBV30 and TRBJ2-5; a possible D gene is TRBD2 (5 bases). The CDR3 runs 12 residues. Trimming removed 0 bases at V and 5 bases at J, with 7 bases between. Germline CDR1 GTSNPN, CDR2 SVGIG (reference sequence). CDR3 DNA sequence: TGTGCCTGGAGTGTACTAGGGGAGACCCAGTACTTC. It codes for CAWSVLGETQYF.

The genes are TRBV3-1 (or the pseudogene TRBV3-2) and TRBJ1-6, with D tentatively TRBD1 (5 bases). This CDR3 is 14 amino acids long. Trimming took 7 bases from V and 4 from J, leaving 11 bases between them. Germline lookup yields CDR1 LGHDT and CDR2 YNNKEL (reference sequence). The CDR3 sequence is CASTSQAYNSPLHF. The CDR3 DNA follows: TGTGCCAGCACCTCACAGGCGTATAATTCACCCCTCCACTTT.

V usage is TRBV6-6 and J usage is TRBJ1-1, with D perhaps matching TRBD1 (6 bases). V dropped 2 bases and J dropped 6 bases, with 13 bases sitting between them. Germline V CDR1 and CDR2: MNHNY, SVGAGI (reference sequence). This CDR3 region has 14 residues. Here the CDR3 reads CASSYNRVNAEAFF. The CDR3 DNA reads as TGTGCCAGCAGTTACAACAGGGTAAACGCTGAAGCTTTCTTT.

The count of this clone is one. The chain links TRBV5-1 to TRBJ1-1; D unclear. From germline, CDR1 is SGHRS and CDR2 YFSETQ. V was shortened by 0 bases and J by 1 base, with 4 bases between the two germline ends. The CDR3 covers 13 residues. CDR3 amino acids: CASSLAGNTEAFF. CDR3 sequence (DNA): TGCGCCAGCAGCTTGGCGGGGAACACTGAAGCTTTCTTT.

This sequence joins TRBV11-2 and TRBJ2-1, with D possibly called TRBD1 or TRBD2 (5 bases each). The V end was cut by 3 bases, the J end by 5 bases, with 17 bases between. Germline values: CDR1 SGHAT, CDR2 FQNNGV. The CDR3 has 16 residues. This chain's CDR3 is CASSFLRGVGHNEQFF. In DNA form, the CDR3 reads TGTGCCAGCAGCTTCCTCCGGGGTGTGGGGCACAATGAGCAGTTCTTC.

In this sample, this clone turned up once. The chain joins TRBV2 to TRBJ1-2, with 7 bases aligning to TRBD1. This CDR3 is 14 amino acids long. Germline CDR1 is SNHLY and CDR2 is FYNNEI. V shed 4 bases and J 4 bases; nucleotides not matched to a gene: 6. The CDR3 DNA reads as TGTGCCAGCAGTGTCGAGGGGGCTGGCTATGGCTACACCTTC. Amino acid sequence: CASSVEGAGYGYTF.

This clone was seen once. The chain combines TRBV5-1 with TRBJ2-1, with TRBD1 identical over 7 bases. Looked up from germline, CDR1 is SGHRS and CDR2 is YFSETQ. The CDR3 has 16 amino acids. V shed 0 bases, J shed 1 base, and the junction held 4 bases outside the gene matches. CDR3 amino acids: CASSLGTGWSYNEQFF. The CDR3 coding sequence is TGCGCCAGCAGCTTGGGGACAGGCTGGTCCTACAATGAGCAGTTCTTC.

This clone came up a few times. The CDR3: CSVKSSGGAYEQYF. The CDR3 DNA sequence: TGCAGCGTGAAGTCTAGCGGGGGAGCTTACGAGCAGTACTTC. The rearrangement joins TRBV29-1 to TRBJ2-7, with 10 bases aligning to TRBD2. CDR1 and CDR2 from the germline V gene are SQVTM and ANQGSEA. This CDR3 comprises 14 residues. J lost 4 bases, V lost 6 bases, and 9 bases had no gene match.

The gene calls are TRBV28 and TRBJ1-5; 10 nucleotides agree with TRBD1. Germline values: CDR1 MDHEN, CDR2 SYDVKM. The CDR3 spans 15 residues. V was clipped by 5 bases and J by 3 bases; unmatched bases: 4. CDR3 sequence (DNA): TGTGCCAGCAGTACGGGACAGGGGAACAATCAGCCCCAGCATTTT. Its protein is CASSTGQGNNQPQHF. Using reference TRBV28 and TRBJ1-5 for the parts outside the CDR3, the full variable domain is DVKVTQSSRYLVKRTGEKVFLECVQDMDHENMFWYRQDPGLGLRLIYFSYDVKMKEKGDIPEGYSVSREKKERFSLILESASTNQTSMYLCASSTGQGNNQPQHFGDGTRLSIL.

The chain joins TRBV27 to TRBJ1-1; TRBD1 is a possible D gene (5 bases). Trimming removed 2 bases from V and 1 base from J, with 11 bases in between. The CDR3 is 15 residues long. Looked up from germline, CDR1 is MNHEY and CDR2 is SMNVEV (reference sequence). Here the CDR3 DNA reads TGTGCCAGCAGTTTAAGCGGGACCTCGAACACTGAAGCTTTCTTT. It is translated as CASSLSGTSNTEAFF.

The chain has TRBV6-1 and TRBJ1-2; D unresolved. Germline assignment: CDR1 MNHNS and CDR2 SASEGT. This CDR3 has 12 amino acids. The V end lost 1 base, the J end lost 4 bases, and 4 bases lay between the germline ends. CDR3 DNA sequence: TGTGCCAGCAGTGAAGTGGCCTATGGCTACACCTTC. Translating it yields CASSEVAYGYTF.

The chain is built from TRBV7-9 and TRBJ1-4; D not certain. Per germline, CDR1 SEHNR and CDR2 FQNEAQ (reference sequence). Trimming shortened V by 1 base and J by 7 bases, and 1 base separated the two germline ends. There are 11 residues in the CDR3. The CDR3 sequence is CASSLVEKLFF. In DNA, the CDR3 is TGTGCCAGCAGCTTAGTTGAAAAACTGTTTTTT.

This chain connects TRBV2 to TRBJ1-5, with a possible D match to TRBD1 (5 bases). The germline gives CDR1 SNHLY, CDR2 FYNNEI. The V end lost 7 bases, the J end lost 0 bases, and 10 bases lay between the germline ends. The CDR3 runs to 14 residues. Here the CDR3 reads CASTGTNSNQPQHF. DNA for the CDR3: TGTGCCAGCACCGGGACCAATAGCAATCAGCCCCAGCATTTT.

J is TRBJ2-1 and V is TRBV7-8; 7 bases match TRBD2. With V trimmed by 0 bases and J by 0 bases, 5 bases remained unmatched. Germline V gene data show CDR1 as SGHVS and CDR2 as FQNEAQ. The CDR3 covers 17 residues. CDR3 sequence (DNA): TGTGCCAGCAGCTTAGCCGGAGCTAGCGGCTCCTACAATGAGCAGTTCTTC. Amino acid sequence: CASSLAGASGSYNEQFF.

CDR3 sequence reads: CASSQVEGAQTNYGYTF. The DNA of the CDR3 is TGTGCCAGCAGCCAAGTAGAGGGGGCCCAGACTAACTATGGCTACACCTTC. V is TRBV4-2 and J is TRBJ1-2, with TRBD1 matching 7 bases. The germline CDR1 and CDR2 sequences are LGHNA and YNFKEQ. The length of the CDR3 is 17 residues. J gave up 0 bases and V 1 base, and 8 bases lay outside the gene matches.

The V gene is TRBV5-1, the J gene TRBJ1-3; tentative D call: TRBD1 (5 bases). V was clipped by 4 bases and J by 0 bases, with 14 bases between them. This CDR3 comprises 16 residues. CDR1 SGHRS and CDR2 YFSETQ come from the germline V gene. The CDR3 DNA reads as TGCGCCAGCAGCCTAACTTCAGGGTTCTCTGGAAACACCATATATTTT. It translates to CASSLTSGFSGNTIYF.

This chain joins TRBV19 and TRBJ1-3, with D uncertain. V was cut by 5 bases and J by 0 bases, with 8 bases left in between. Per the germline V gene, CDR1 is LNHDA and CDR2 is SQIVND (reference sequence). The CDR3 extends over 14 amino acids. CDR3 nucleotides: TGTGCCAGTAGTGTCAGAACCTCTGGAAACACCATATATTTT. Protein: CASSVRTSGNTIYF.

This clone was recorded once. The chain combines TRBV28 with TRBJ2-1; tentative D call: TRBD2 (5 bases). Germline V gives CDR1 MDHEN, CDR2 SYDVKM. This CDR3 region has 15 residues. V lost 3 bases and J lost 4, with 13 bases in between. CDR3: CASSFRASRYNEQFF. CDR3 DNA: TGTGCCAGCAGTTTCCGGGCTAGCAGATACAATGAGCAGTTCTTC.

The V gene is TRBV5-1, the J gene TRBJ2-2, with 9 bases identical to TRBD2. The V segment lost 4 bases and the J segment 2 bases; nucleotides outside the gene matches: 6. Germline V lookup: CDR1 SGHRS, CDR2 YFSETQ. The CDR3 length is 16 residues. The CDR3 loop is CASSPPSGENTGELFF. CDR3 DNA sequence: TGCGCCAGCAGCCCCCCTAGCGGGGAAAACACCGGGGAGCTGTTTTTT.

This rearrangement joins TRBV4-1 to TRBJ1-2, with D possibly being TRBD1 (5 bases). Trimming left V 0 bases short and J 8 bases short, with 25 bases between. The CDR3 totals 18 residues. Germline lookup yields CDR1 MGHRA and CDR2 YSYEKL. CDR3 sequence reads: CASSQDSPEQALPGGYTF. CDR3 coding DNA: TGCGCCAGCAGCCAAGATTCCCCAGAACAGGCATTGCCGGGCGGCTACACCTTC.

The chain joins TRBV3-1 (or the pseudogene TRBV3-2) to TRBJ1-1; 8 bases align to TRBD1. The J segment lost 2 bases and the V segment lost 2 bases, leaving 1 base of the junction unmatched. CDR1 is LGHDT, CDR2 YNNKEL, per germline (reference sequence). The CDR3 is 14 residues long. CDR3 amino acids: CASSQTGGNTEAFF. CDR3 DNA: TGTGCCAGCAGCCAAACAGGGGGAAACACTGAAGCTTTCTTT.

The chain recombines TRBV4-1 with TRBJ1-1, with TRBD1 matching over 8 bases. Germline assignment: CDR1 MGHRA and CDR2 YSYEKL. With V trimmed by 4 bases and J by 5 bases, 9 bases remained unmatched. The CDR3 has 15 residues. DNA of the CDR3: TGCGCCAGCAGCCCCCTCGGGACAGGAGGGACTGAAGCTTTCTTT. This gives the protein CASSPLGTGGTEAFF.

A word on this clone: In the same sample, other DNA sequences code for this CDR3. V and J are TRBV5-1 and TRBJ2-3, with 8 bases aligning to TRBD2. The germline gives CDR1 SGHRS, CDR2 YFSETQ. V lost 4 bases, J lost 2 bases, and 3 bases stayed unmatched. CDR3 length equals 14 residues. CDR3 residues: CASSQGLVTDTQYF. CDR3 DNA sequence: TGCGCCAGCAGCCAGGGACTAGTCACAGATACGCAGTATTTT.

This clone is a singleton in its sample. The rearrangement joins TRBV7-9 to TRBJ2-7, with a tentative D call TRBD2 (5 bases). Per the germline V gene, CDR1 is SEHNR and CDR2 is FQNEAQ (reference sequence). Trimming left V 5 bases short and J 3 bases short, with 14 bases between. The CDR3 totals 14 residues. Here the CDR3 DNA reads TGTGCCAGCAGCGCGGGTCCTCGGGACTACGAGCAGTACTTC. Protein product: CASSAGPRDYEQYF.

The chain combines TRBV5-1 with TRBJ1-2; D is perhaps TRBD1 (5 bases). Germline V gives CDR1 SGHRS, CDR2 YFSETQ. V lost 4 bases and J 4 bases, leaving 11 bases between the germline ends. The CDR3 covers 13 residues. In DNA form, the CDR3 reads TGCGCCAGCAGCACGGGGGAAGCCTATGGCTACACCTTC. Translation: CASSTGEAYGYTF.

The chain has TRBV11-2 and TRBJ1-3; D remains ambiguous. The CDR3 loop spans 13 amino acids. Deletions cut 6 bases from V and 4 bases from J, with 10 bases between. Germline assignment: CDR1 SGHAT and CDR2 FQNNGV. The CDR3 loop reads CASRSYQGNTIYF. The CDR3 nucleotides read TGTGCCAGCAGATCGTATCAGGGAAACACCATATATTTT.

The V gene is TRBV7-2, the J gene TRBJ2-3; a weak D match, TRBD2 (7 bases). CDR1 and CDR2 (germline): SGHTA, FQGNSA. V lost 0 bases, J lost 2 bases, and 9 bases lay in between. The CDR3 sequence is 15 residues long. The CDR3 coding sequence is TGTGCCAGCAGCTTAGCGGGGGGGCCCACAGATACGCAGTATTTT. Its protein product is CASSLAGGPTDTQYF.

This clone was picked up one time. This chain uses TRBV9 with TRBJ2-3, with 8 bases matching TRBD2. This CDR3 contains 14 residues. V shed 3 bases and J 8 bases; nucleotides not matched to a gene: 8. The germline V gene has CDR1 SGDLS and CDR2 YYNGEE. CDR3 bases: TGTGCCAGCAGCGATACTAGCGGACTAGGTACGCAGTATTTT. This translates into CASSDTSGLGTQYF.

The chain links TRBV6-1 to TRBJ1-1; 10 positions agree with TRBD1. The CDR3 sequence is 14 residues long. V was clipped by 1 base and J by 4 bases; unmatched bases: 0. The germline CDR1 and CDR2 sequences are MNHNS and SASEGT. The DNA of the CDR3 is TGTGCCAGCAGTGAAGGGACAGGGGGCACTGAAGCTTTCTTT. Its protein is CASSEGTGGTEAFF.

V is TRBV9 and J is TRBJ2-7; D call uncertain. The length of the CDR3 is 15 residues. The V gene lost 0 bases and the J gene lost 5 bases, with 15 bases spanning the gap. Per germline, CDR1 SGDLS and CDR2 YYNGEE. The CDR3 sequence is CASSVVGNPDHEQYF. The CDR3 nucleotides read TGTGCCAGCAGCGTAGTAGGGAACCCTGACCACGAGCAGTACTTC.